Shown below are 9 T cell receptor beta chains from a single sample sequenced in a study of T-cell memory formation after mild COVID-19. TCRdb re-analysed the 5' RACE reads in MiXCR, keeping a single row per CDR3 protein. In the table there are around 200,000 distinct CDR3 sequences, roughly 27% of which are singletons. The sample was PBMCs or a T cell subset sorted from them (not recorded which). These receptors all stem from an adult woman who had mild COVID-19 (a few samples of this study predate the infection). Cell type and time point are not known.

This chain joins TRBV19 and TRBJ2-1; the D is unclear. V lost 1 base, J lost 6 bases, and 10 bases lay in between. Germline-derived CDR1 and CDR2 are LNHDA and SQIVND (reference sequence). This CDR3 is built from 14 residues. CDR3 residues: CASSIGASSNEQFF. The CDR3 bases are TGTGCCAGTAGTATAGGGGCCTCTAGCAATGAGCAGTTCTTC.

The chain employs TRBV6-6 and TRBJ2-1, with a weak D call TRBD1 (6 bases). Germline CDR1 is MNHNY and CDR2 is SVGAGI (reference sequence). Trimming removed 6 bases at V and 5 bases at J, with 17 bases between. This CDR3 has 15 amino acids. The CDR3 spells CASRSSGVDNNEQFF. In DNA form, the CDR3 reads TGTGCCAGCAGATCCTCAGGGGTGGACAACAATGAGCAGTTCTTC.

This clonotype was observed a handful of times. The rearrangement links TRBV5-1 to TRBJ2-7, with 8 nucleotides matching TRBD2. Trimming took 1 base from V and 7 from J; bases not matched to a gene: 13. CDR1 is SGHRS and CDR2 is YFSETQ in the germline V gene. The CDR3 contains 16 residues. DNA for the CDR3: TGCGCCAGCAGCTTGTTTCTAGCGGGCTTCCCGGGGGAGCAGTACTTC. It yields the protein CASSLFLAGFPGEQYF. Variable domain in full (rest from reference TRBV5-1 and TRBJ2-7): KAGVTQTPRYLIKTRGQQVTLSCSPISGHRSVSWYQQTPGQGLQFLFEYFSETQRNKGNFPGRFSGRQFSNSRSEMNVSTLELGDSALYLCASSLFLAGFPGEQYFGPGTRLTVT.

The CDR3 loop reads CASAPQGAGNGYTF. As DNA, the CDR3 is TGTGCCAGCGCTCCTCAGGGGGCAGGGAATGGCTACACCTTC. The chain uses TRBV18 and TRBJ1-2, with 8 bases that match TRBD1. V was clipped by 8 bases and J by 6 bases; unmatched bases: 11. Germline V gene data show CDR1 as KGHSH and CDR2 as LQKENI. The CDR3 runs to 14 residues.

In its sample, this clonotype was seen a few times. CDR3 in DNA: TGTGCCAGCAGCCAAGATCTGGGCTACACAGATACGCAGTATTTT. This translates into CASSQDLGYTDTQYF. V is TRBV3-1 and J is TRBJ2-3, with D unresolved. This CDR3 has 15 residues. V dropped 0 bases and J dropped 2 bases, with 9 bases sitting between them. Germline V CDR1 and CDR2: LGHDT, YNNKEL (reference sequence).

This clonotype was detected only a few times. Its ends do not fully match the called genes, so a read error is possible. The chain recombines TRBV6-1 with TRBJ1-3; D not resolved. Germline loops: CDR1 MNHNS, CDR2 SASEGT. The CDR3 extends over 13 amino acids. The CDR3 spells CASSDGNGKTIYF. In nucleotides, the CDR3 is TGTGCCAGCAGTGACGGAAATGGAAAGACCATATATTTT.

This rearrangement joins TRBV6-2 or TRBV6-3 to TRBJ2-1; 8 bases are shared with TRBD1. Germline V gene sequence: CDR1 MNHEY, CDR2 SVGEGT. V dropped 5 bases and J dropped 7; count of bases not matched to a gene: 13. This CDR3 region has 16 residues. The CDR3 loop reads CASSKGTGEGWNEQFF. In DNA form, the CDR3 reads TGTGCCAGCAGTAAAGGGACAGGTGAGGGGTGGAATGAGCAGTTCTTC.

This clonotype was seen a handful of times. The gene calls are TRBV5-6 and TRBJ2-7; D is tentatively TRBD1 or TRBD2 (5 bases each). Deletions cut 4 bases from V and 1 base from J, with 12 bases between. Germline CDR1 reads SGHDT; CDR2 reads YYEEEE. There are 14 residues in the CDR3. CDR3 residues: CASSLGTESYEQYF. DNA of the CDR3: TGTGCCAGCAGCCTCGGGACGGAGTCCTACGAGCAGTACTTC.

This clonotype has a handful of counts. This chain links TRBV29-1 with TRBJ2-1; the D is unclear. The germline CDR1 and CDR2 sequences are SQVTM and ANQGSEA. The CDR3 is 11 amino acids. Trimming cost V 4 bases and J 6 bases, with 7 bases left between them. The CDR3 DNA reads TGCAGCGTTGGTCAGTCCAATGAGCAGTTCTTC. Residues: CSVGQSNEQFF.